This TCR beta chain comes out of a study of blood T cell repertoires in COVID-19. Libraries were prepared by immunoSEQ multiplex PCR; TCRdb keeps only in-frame clonotypes and omits some of them. The sample includes under 300,000 clones, around nine tenths seen only once; the top ten take 1.5% to 2%. From germline, CDR1 is MDHEN and CDR2 SYDVKM. V was pared by 2 bases and J by 6 bases, with 14 bases between. The CDR3 has 15 residues. A few counts support this clone. This chain uses TRBV28 with TRBJ1-5, with D possibly being TRBD1 (5 bases). The sequenced material came from PBMCs or T cells enriched from blood (not recorded which). The sequence was obtained from a woman aged 18-35 years who had recovered from COVID-19. The CDR3 DNA follows: TGTGCCAGCAGTTTAAACCTGGGAGGGGTTCAGCCCCAGCATTTT. It specifies CASSLNLGGVQPQHF.